This note documents a single TCR beta chain sequence. No cognate antigen has been identified for it. Per-base qualities were not stored, and no clone one base away is much larger. Library preparation employed 5' RACE. The sequencing machine was an Illumina HiSeq 2500. The second PCR ran for roughly 7 to 12 cycles and used a J-beta primer mix along with a sample-barcoded 5' primer. A template-switch 5' adaptor carrying 12 random nucleotides introduced a unique molecular identifier onto each TCR beta cDNA molecule. Each sample yielded at least 3 million CDR3-containing paired-end reads. First-strand cDNA was synthesized from all RNA with the Mint cDNA synthesis kit, primed by a TRBC-specific oligonucleotide. Following uracil-DNA glycosylase treatment, a first 18-cycle PCR with universal primers M1SS and BC2_uni_R was performed on all cDNA. Per the authors' processing: For normalization, 1 million high-quality reads, each with a distinct molecular identifier, were randomly selected from each sample. Instead of being binned into consensus sequences, reads with shared molecular identifiers were discarded. MiTCR, with a Q25 quality threshold and the strictest error-elimination algorithm, was used for CDR3 identification, clonotype clustering and error correction. Lower-bound total TCR beta diversity was estimated with a nonparametric unseen species model using Euler transformation. TCRdb trimmed the raw reads at Q25, called clones with MiXCR and kept productive beta chains. Every CDR3 protein is listed once, alongside the most common genes and DNA of its rows. The V and J calls here are based on TCRdb, not the publication. For this sample the table gives fewer than 900,000 distinct CDR3 sequences, of which around 45% were detected only once. The ten largest clones add up to roughly 31% of the sample.

Inclusive of the bounding cysteine and phenylalanine, the CDR3 is 17 residues long. Just the 51-base CDR3 DNA is kept, in frame starting at base 1. Clipping removes 4 bases from V and 0 bases from J, with 8 as the unmatched junction base count. The germline V gene provides CDR1 LGHNA and CDR2 YNFKEQ. The data originate from a study of blood T cells in healthy people across ages (dated by TCRdb to between 2014 and 2016). Describing the broader study: Template switching captured roughly one uniquely barcoded TCR beta cDNA molecule per two T cells in model experiments. Age-related changes in TCR beta repertoire diversity were measured in the study by deep sequencing normalized with unique cDNA molecular identifiers. Four age groups were formed from the donors: young (average approximately 15 years), middle-aged (just under 40), aged (62) and long-lived (less than 85). To avoid experimental bias, donors of different ages were distributed randomly across sequencing lanes. Two additional independent replicas of 1 million unique cDNA reads from the same blood draw were analyzed for two donors (one aged 18 to 30 and one aged 80 or older).

Donors were a few dozen systemically healthy Caucasian individuals from Russia aged roughly 6 to 90 years. Each donor gave about 9.7 milliliters of peripheral blood, drawn into EDTA-treated Vacutainer tubes. Ficoll-Paque density-gradient centrifugation was used to isolate PBMCs, with at least 7 million obtained per sample. Trizol reagent was used to extract total RNA from PBMCs, with at least 5.5 micrograms per sample. For every donor, flow cytometry on a PBMC aliquot measured the percentage of naive CD45RAhigh/CD27high T cells. Overall study outcomes, separate from this receptor: Observed TCR beta diversity per million T cells fell roughly linearly with age, and a significant reduction was already apparent by age about 38. Because profiling used bulk unsorted PBMCs, naive and antigen-experienced compartments could not be compared conclusively. Estimates of total diversity based on one million sequenced T cells were considered lower bounds and underestimates. The CMV infection status of donors was not known, potentially confounding age-related changes in expanded clonotypes. A strong correlation was found between observed TCR beta diversity and the percentage of naive T cells measured by flow cytometry. Compared with the aged group, the long-lived group had more naive CD4+ T cells, fewer expanded clones and increased TCR diversity, a pattern suggesting age selection.

The receptor chain draws on TRBV4-2 and TRBJ1-2, and TRBD1 aligns with 10 junction nucleotides. This receptor was obtained from an older woman in good health. Sequencing was performed on blood. The bases read TGTGCCAGCAGCCGAGACGCAGGACAGGGGGCTAACTATGGCTACACCTTC. This is translated as CASSRDAGQGANYGYTF.